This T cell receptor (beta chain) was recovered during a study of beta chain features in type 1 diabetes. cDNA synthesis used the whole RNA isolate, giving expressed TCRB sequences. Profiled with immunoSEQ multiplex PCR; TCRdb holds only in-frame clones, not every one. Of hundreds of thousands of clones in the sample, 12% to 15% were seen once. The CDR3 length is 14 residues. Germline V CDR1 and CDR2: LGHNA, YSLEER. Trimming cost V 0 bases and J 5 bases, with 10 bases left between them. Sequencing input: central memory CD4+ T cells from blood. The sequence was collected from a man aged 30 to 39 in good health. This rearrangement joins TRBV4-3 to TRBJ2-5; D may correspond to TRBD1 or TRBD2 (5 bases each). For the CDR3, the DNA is TGCGCCAGCAGCCAAGAGAGAGGGACGGAGACCCAGTACTTC. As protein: CASSQERGTETQYF.